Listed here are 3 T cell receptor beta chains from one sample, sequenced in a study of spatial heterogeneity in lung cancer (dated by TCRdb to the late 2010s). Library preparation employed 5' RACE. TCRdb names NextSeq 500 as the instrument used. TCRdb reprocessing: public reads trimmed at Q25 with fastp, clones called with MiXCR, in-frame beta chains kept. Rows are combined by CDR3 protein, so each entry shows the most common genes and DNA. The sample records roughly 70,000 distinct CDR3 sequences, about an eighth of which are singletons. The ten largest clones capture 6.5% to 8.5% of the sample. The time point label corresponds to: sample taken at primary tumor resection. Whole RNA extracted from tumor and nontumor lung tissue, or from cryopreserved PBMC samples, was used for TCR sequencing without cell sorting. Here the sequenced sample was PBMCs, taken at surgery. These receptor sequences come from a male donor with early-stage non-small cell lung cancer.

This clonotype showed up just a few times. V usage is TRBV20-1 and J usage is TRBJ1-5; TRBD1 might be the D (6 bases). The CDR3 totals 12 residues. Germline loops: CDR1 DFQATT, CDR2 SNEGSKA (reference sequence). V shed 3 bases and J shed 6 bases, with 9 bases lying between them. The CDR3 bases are TGCAGTGCTAGGCGAGGGGGTCAGCCCCAGCATTTT. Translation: CSARRGGQPQHF.

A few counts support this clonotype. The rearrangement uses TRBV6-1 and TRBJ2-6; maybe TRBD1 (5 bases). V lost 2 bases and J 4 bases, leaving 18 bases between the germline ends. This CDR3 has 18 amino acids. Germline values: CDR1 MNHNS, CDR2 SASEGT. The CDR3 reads CASSEIRDSNPGANVLTF. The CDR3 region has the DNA TGTGCCAGCAGTGAAATTCGTGACAGCAATCCCGGGGCCAACGTCCTGACTTTC.

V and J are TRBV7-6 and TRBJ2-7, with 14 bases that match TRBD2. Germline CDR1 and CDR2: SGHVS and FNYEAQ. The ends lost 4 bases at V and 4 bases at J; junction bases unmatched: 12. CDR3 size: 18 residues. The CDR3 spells CASSSAALGLAGDYEQYF. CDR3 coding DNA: TGTGCCAGCAGCTCAGCCGCCCTGGGACTAGCGGGAGATTACGAGCAGTACTTC.